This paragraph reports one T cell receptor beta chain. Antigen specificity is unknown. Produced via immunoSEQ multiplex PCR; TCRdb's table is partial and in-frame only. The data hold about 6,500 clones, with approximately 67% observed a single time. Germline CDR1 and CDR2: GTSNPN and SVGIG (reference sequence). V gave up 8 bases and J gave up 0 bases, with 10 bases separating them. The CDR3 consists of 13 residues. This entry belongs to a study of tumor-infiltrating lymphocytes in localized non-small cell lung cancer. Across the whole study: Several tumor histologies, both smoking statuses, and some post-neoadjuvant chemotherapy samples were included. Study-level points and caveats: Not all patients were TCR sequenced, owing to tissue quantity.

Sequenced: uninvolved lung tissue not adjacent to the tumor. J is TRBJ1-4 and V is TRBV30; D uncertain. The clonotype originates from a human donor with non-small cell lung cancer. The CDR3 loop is CAVTATTNEKLFF. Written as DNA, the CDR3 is TGTGCCGTAACAGCCACAACTAATGAAAAACTGTTTTTT.